This TCR beta chain appears in the sequencing data of a study of tumor-infiltrating lymphocytes in primary liver carcinoma. Study information: Ranging in age from 30 to 69 years, the patients were men and women.

The CDR3 runs to 12 residues. Total RNA (around 0.45 ug) served as template for TCR beta cDNA synthesis primed by a constant-region primer. Each TCR beta library was derived from three nested multiplex PCR rounds that employed slightly modified ARM-PCR. A C-beta reverse primer was combined with TRBV1-TRBV30 forward primers in the first two PCR rounds, and each round had approximately 9 cycles. In TCRdb, the multiplex PCR reads were re-called with MiXCR into one record per CDR3 protein. The sample includes about 19,000 distinct CDR3 sequences, approximately 79% of them seen just once. This clonotype was recorded only once. Investigators took RNA and DNA out together from 20-30 mg of unsorted bulk tissue.

V gene TRBV21-1 combines with J gene TRBJ2-7. TRBV21-1 is marked as a pseudogene. This sequence originates from a woman in her thirties with primary liver carcinoma and hepatitis B virus infection. Sequencing was done on a sample of liver tumor tissue from sampling region 4. This sample's subset: tumor region T4, right-lateral pole. In DNA form, the CDR3 reads TGTATCAGTAGCAAAGTGTCCTACGAGCAGTACTTC. The encoded protein is CISSKVSYEQYF.